The rows below give T cell receptor beta chains drawn from one sample of a study of cytomegalovirus exposure and HLA in healthy donors. Here immunoSEQ multiplex PCR was the method, and the copy in TCRdb shows in-frame clones only, minus some. Among about 110,000 clones listed, more than 65% were seen once. The sample consisted of PBMCs. These receptors were taken from a man aged 25-45 years in good health and CMV-seropositive. Each CDR3 is given with its conserved first and last residue. D genes are given only for firm matches. A row's size may be missing; if present it is once, few, many or a size class.

V gene	clone size	D gene	J gene	CDR3 protein	CDR3 DNA
TRBV6-5	NA	TRBD1	TRBJ1-1	CASRGTGGNTEAFF	TGTGCCAGCAGAGGGACAGGGGGCAACACTGAAGCTTTCTTT
TRBV6-6	NA	NA	TRBJ2-3	CASNLHERLSTDTQYF	TGTGCCAGCAACCTACACGAGCGCCTTAGCACAGATACGCAGTATTTT
TRBV6-5	NA	NA	TRBJ1-3	CASSYSPAGGNTIYF	TGTGCCAGCAGTTACTCCCCGGCAGGGGGAAACACCATATATTTT
TRBV18	once	NA	TRBJ1-3	CATSPMGPIYF	TGTGCCACTTCCCCAATGGGCCCCATATATTTT
TRBV7-6	NA	TRBD1	TRBJ2-5	CASSFGQGQIETQYF	TGTGCCAGCAGCTTTGGCCAGGGACAGATTGAGACCCAGTACTTC
TRBV4-3	NA	NA	TRBJ2-3	CASSQDRAGSTDTQYF	TGCGCCAGCAGCCAAGATCGGGCGGGGAGCACAGATACGCAGTATTTT
TRBV7-9	NA	NA	TRBJ2-1	CASSLGRGALRDEQFF	TGTGCCAGCAGCTTAGGCCGGGGGGCGCTAAGGGATGAGCAGTTCTTC
TRBV9	NA	TRBD2	TRBJ2-3	CASGPGGRTDTQYF	TGTGCCAGCGGGCCGGGGGGGCGCACAGATACGCAGTATTTT
TRBV19	once	TRBD1	TRBJ1-6	CASTLTGHNSPLHF	TGTGCCAGTACCCTGACAGGGCATAATTCACCCCTCCACTTT
TRBV27	NA	TRBD2	TRBJ2-1	CASRPLGSGGLNNEQFF	TGTGCCAGCAGACCCTTGGGTAGCGGGGGGCTAAACAATGAGCAGTTCTTC
TRBV14	NA	NA	TRBJ2-7	CASSQDPAGTRYF	TGTGCCAGCAGCCAAGACCCTGCCGGGACAAGGTACTTC
TRBV7-2	NA	NA	TRBJ1-3	CASSSPTGDSGNTIYF	TGTGCCAGCAGCTCGCCGACGGGGGACTCTGGAAACACCATATATTTT
TRBV7-8	NA	TRBD1	TRBJ1-4	CASSVQGARGEKLFF	TGTGCCAGCAGTGTACAGGGGGCGAGAGGTGAAAAACTGTTTTTT
TRBV5-4	NA	NA	TRBJ1-2	CASSLDRGGARGYTF	TGTGCCAGCAGCTTGGACCGGGGGGGGGCGCGAGGCTACACCTTC
TRBV14	few	NA	TRBJ2-5	CASSQVEQETQYF	TGTGCCAGCAGCCAAGTTGAGCAAGAGACCCAGTACTTC
TRBV15	NA	NA	TRBJ1-4	CATSTTRGGGEKLFF	TGTGCCACCAGCACGACCCGGGGAGGGGGTGAAAAACTGTTTTTT
TRBV11-2	NA	NA	TRBJ2-3	CASSLSGADTQYF	TGTGCCAGCAGCTTATCGGGGGCAGATACGCAGTATTTT
TRBV6-5	NA	TRBD1	TRBJ2-7	CATAGQDYEQYF	TGTGCCACCGCCGGACAGGACTACGAGCAGTACTTC
TRBV30	NA	TRBD1	TRBJ2-7	CAWKGAESSYEQYF	TGTGCCTGGAAGGGGGCAGAATCCTCCTACGAGCAGTACTTC
TRBV6-1	NA	TRBD1	TRBJ1-3	CASSDLSGTGTSSTGNTIYF	TGTGCCAGCAGTGATCTTTCCGGGACAGGGACCTCTTCTACTGGAAACACCATATATTTT
TRBV29-1	NA	TRBD2	TRBJ2-1	CSEVRGGQYNEQFF	TGCAGCGAGGTGCGGGGGGGCCAATACAATGAGCAGTTCTTC
TRBV30	NA	TRBD1	TRBJ2-7	CAWSKPGQKDPRQYF	TGTGCCTGGAGTAAACCGGGACAGAAGGACCCCCGGCAGTACTTC
TRBV14	few	NA	TRBJ1-1	CASSGQTNTEAFF	TGTGCCAGCAGCGGACAGACGAACACTGAAGCTTTCTTT
TRBV27	few	TRBD2	TRBJ2-1	CASSRSGGWYNEQFF	TGTGCCAGCAGCCGAAGCGGGGGGTGGTACAATGAGCAGTTCTTC
TRBV9	once	NA	TRBJ2-3	CASSVVNSQADTQYF	TGTGCCAGCAGCGTAGTAAACAGTCAGGCAGATACGCAGTATTTT
TRBV4-1	NA	TRBD1	TRBJ1-3	CASSPPDRGLGNTIYF	TGCGCCAGCAGCCCCCCGGACAGGGGGTTAGGAAACACCATATATTTT
TRBV9	NA	TRBD2	TRBJ2-1	CASSTLAGGTFSYNEQFF	TGTGCCAGCAGCACACTAGCGGGGGGGACCTTCTCCTACAATGAGCAGTTCTTC
TRBV2	NA	TRBD1	TRBJ1-3	CASSPIQGVGDTIYF	TGTGCCAGCAGCCCCATTCAGGGGGTGGGCGACACCATATATTTT
TRBV6-1	NA	TRBD1	TRBJ2-7	CASSKAGTEPYEQYF	TGTGCCAGCAGTAAAGCCGGGACAGAGCCCTACGAGCAGTACTTC
TRBV19	NA	NA	TRBJ1-2	CASSWTVVANYGYTF	TGTGCCAGTAGCTGGACAGTTGTTGCTAACTATGGCTACACCTTC
TRBV11-2	few	TRBD2	TRBJ2-1	CASSSRTSGGVNEQFF	TGTGCCAGCAGCTCCCGGACTAGCGGGGGGGTCAATGAGCAGTTCTTC
TRBV19	NA	TRBD1	TRBJ1-3	CATLRTGETGNTIYF	TGTGCCACCCTGCGGACAGGGGAAACTGGAAACACCATATATTTT
TRBV9	NA	TRBD2	TRBJ2-2	CASSPPSGLGVTGELFF	TGTGCCAGCAGCCCCCCGAGTGGACTAGGCGTCACCGGGGAGCTGTTTTTT
TRBV7-9	NA	TRBD2	TRBJ2-3	CASSFSGGAPDTQYF	TGTGCCAGCAGCTTTAGCGGGGGGGCCCCAGATACGCAGTATTTT
TRBV2	once	NA	TRBJ1-4	CASRPATGGREKLFF	TGTGCCAGCAGGCCTGCGACGGGGGGTCGGGAAAAACTGTTTTTT
TRBV7-9	NA	NA	TRBJ1-6	CASRFQGSSYNSPLHF	TGTGCCAGCAGGTTTCAGGGGAGCTCCTATAATTCACCCCTCCACTTT
TRBV5-6	NA	NA	TRBJ2-7	CASSLVGAGEHYEQYF	TGTGCCAGCAGCTTGGTGGGGGCAGGGGAACACTACGAGCAGTACTTC
TRBV29-1	few	NA	TRBJ1-4	CSVEKGGEEKLFF	TGCAGCGTTGAGAAGGGAGGTGAAGAAAAACTGTTTTTT
TRBV6-5	NA	TRBD1	TRBJ2-7	CASSYTPGTGRSEQYF	TGTGCCAGCAGTTACACCCCCGGGACAGGGAGATCCGAGCAGTACTTC
TRBV11-3	once	NA	TRBJ1-1	CASSPTRGTTEAFF	TGTGCCAGCAGCCCTACCAGGGGCACGACTGAAGCTTTCTTT
TRBV5-5	NA	NA	TRBJ1-1	CASSLGYRVVDTEAFF	TGTGCCAGCAGCTTGGGGTACAGGGTTGTCGACACTGAAGCTTTCTTT
TRBV7-6	NA	NA	TRBJ2-3	CASSLTLTATQYF	TGTGCCAGCAGCTTAACCCTGACAGCTACGCAGTATTTT
TRBV5-1	NA	TRBD1	TRBJ1-5	CASSLMPTGQGGQPQHF	TGCGCCAGCAGCTTGATGCCCACAGGACAGGGTGGGCAGCCCCAGCATTTT
TRBV28	few	TRBD1	TRBJ1-2	CASSHPTDRGKGYTF	TGTGCCAGCAGTCATCCCACCGACAGGGGAAAAGGCTACACCTTC